A single sample is the source of the 21 T cell receptor beta chains below, sequenced in a study of cytomegalovirus exposure and HLA in healthy donors. In the PCR, 60 Vbeta and 13 Jbeta primers were used. The protocol was immunoSEQ multiplex PCR, while the TCRdb copy is restricted to in-frame clones and leaves out a portion. The sample lists tens of thousands of clones, approximately 82% occurring once. Sequenced sample: PBMCs. The receptors here all came from a man between 18 and 35 years old in good health and CMV-seronegative.

This clone occurred a few times. V usage is TRBV9 and J usage is TRBJ2-2; 9 bases fit TRBD1. The V and J ends lost 3 bases and 4 bases, in that order; junction bases with no gene match: 10. There are 17 residues in the CDR3. Looked up from germline, CDR1 is SGDLS and CDR2 is YYNGEE. CDR3 in DNA: TGTGCCAGCAGCGCAACAGGGGGCGGACTCTTCACCGGGGAGCTGTTTTTT. Translated: CASSATGGGLFTGELFF.

The chain couples TRBV5-1 to TRBJ2-2, with a possible D match to TRBD1 (5 bases). CDR1 is SGHRS, CDR2 YFSETQ, per germline. The CDR3 length is 13 residues. Trimming stripped 1 base from V and 6 bases from J, with 7 bases between. The CDR3 DNA follows: TGCGCCAGCAGCTTGAAAGGGGCCGGGGAGCTGTTTTTT. Translating it yields CASSLKGAGELFF.

The chain combines TRBV27 with TRBJ1-3, with no clear D. The CDR3 extends over 15 amino acids. The germline V and J ends were trimmed by 6 bases and 0 bases, with 12 bases remaining between them. CDR1 and CDR2 from the germline V gene are MNHEY and SMNVEV (reference sequence). The CDR3 DNA reads TGTGCCAGCAGGGCGGATGTCGCCTCTGGAAACACCATATATTTT. Encoded protein: CASRADVASGNTIYF.

The chain combines TRBV7-8 with TRBJ2-3; the D gene is possibly TRBD1 (6 bases). Germline V gene sequence: CDR1 SGHVS, CDR2 FQNEAQ. The germline V and J ends were trimmed by 4 bases and 0 bases, with 17 bases remaining between them. The length of the CDR3 is 17 residues. The CDR3 here is CASSSAEGVSSTDTQYF. The CDR3 DNA reads as TGTGCCAGCAGCTCCGCCGAGGGGGTTTCTAGCACAGATACGCAGTATTTT.

This rearrangement joins TRBV28 to TRBJ2-7, with 8 bases lining up with TRBD1. The length of the CDR3 is 15 residues. V gave up 3 bases and J gave up 3 bases; unmatched junction bases: 7. CDR1 MDHEN and CDR2 SYDVKM come from the germline V gene. The CDR3 nucleotides read TGTGCCAGCAGTTTCCCAGACAGGGGAATCTACGAGCAGTACTTC. The encoded protein is CASSFPDRGIYEQYF.

The chain uses TRBV5-4 and TRBJ2-7, with TRBD1 identical over 9 bases. The CDR3 length is 15 residues. Germline V gene data show CDR1 as SGHNT and CDR2 as YYREEE (reference sequence). Trimming took 4 bases from V and 3 from J; bases not matched to a gene: 8. CDR3 sequence reads: CASSRRDRVNYEQYF. The DNA of the CDR3 is TGTGCCAGCAGCCGCCGGGACAGGGTTAACTACGAGCAGTACTTC.

The chain couples TRBV4-1 to TRBJ2-7; D remains ambiguous. CDR1 and CDR2 (germline): MGHRA, YSYEKL. The germline V and J ends were trimmed by 0 bases and 3 bases, with 15 bases remaining between them. CDR3 length: 16 residues. The CDR3 sequence: CASSQDWASEDYEQYF. CDR3 DNA sequence: TGCGCCAGCAGCCAAGACTGGGCTTCGGAAGACTACGAGCAGTACTTC.

As regards this clone: Compared with germline, one end of the junction differs, possibly owing to a read error. This chain joins TRBV7-7 and TRBJ2-2; 10 bases map to TRBD2. Germline values: CDR1 SSHAT, CDR2 FNYEAQ (reference sequence). CDR3 length: 16 residues. This chain's CDR3 is CASSLVGTSATGELFF. CDR3 nucleotides: TGTGCTAGCAGCTTAGTTGGGACTAGCGCTACCGGGGAGCTGTTTTTT. Full variable domain (remainder filled in from reference TRBV7-7 and TRBJ2-2): GAGVSQSPRYKVTKRGQDVTLRCDPISSHATLYWYQQALGQGPEFLTYFNYEAQPDKSGLPSDRFSAERPEGSISTLTIQRTEQRDSAMYRCASSLVGTSATGELFFGEGSRLTVL.

This clone was seen a handful of times. The chain recombines TRBV29-1 with TRBJ2-4; 7 bases map to TRBD1. Germline CDR1 is SQVTM and CDR2 is ANQGSEA. This CDR3 comprises 11 residues. The V gene end was trimmed by 7 bases and the J gene end by 15 bases; junction bases not matched to a gene: 12. CDR3 protein: CSALNDRAPYF. CDR3 DNA sequence: TGCAGCGCCCTCAATGACAGGGCACCGTACTTC.

This clone showed up just once. V gene TRBV5-6 combines with J gene TRBJ1-2, with 10 bases aligning to TRBD1. CDR3 length: 14 amino acids. The germline V gene has CDR1 SGHDT and CDR2 YYEEEE. The V segment lost 3 bases and the J segment 8 bases; nucleotides outside the gene matches: 7. The CDR3 DNA reads as TGTGCCAGCAGCTATTGGCGACAGGGGGCCGGCTACACCTTC. Protein product: CASSYWRQGAGYTF.

CDR3 in DNA: TGCGCCAGCAGCCCAGATTTCGGGGGAAAGCCCCAGCATTTT. This sequence encodes CASSPDFGGKPQHF. The chain has TRBV5-1 and TRBJ1-5, with D perhaps matching TRBD1 (5 bases). Trimming left V 4 bases short and J 8 bases short, with 16 bases between. This CDR3 comprises 14 residues. Germline V lookup: CDR1 SGHRS, CDR2 YFSETQ.

This chain uses TRBV6-5 with TRBJ1-1; D possibly corresponds to TRBD1 (5 bases). Trimming took 3 bases from V and 8 from J, leaving 19 bases between them. Germline CDR1 is MNHEY and CDR2 is SVGAGI. This CDR3 is built from 15 residues. This CDR3 reads CASSYLSAGLTEAFF. CDR3 sequence (DNA): TGTGCCAGCAGTTATCTCTCGGCAGGGCTTACCGAAGCTTTCTTT.

This clone was seen a single time. The chain links TRBV5-6 to TRBJ2-1, with TRBD1 matching 9 bases. V lost 5 bases, J lost 7 bases, and 13 bases stayed unmatched. From germline, CDR1 is SGHDT and CDR2 YYEEEE. This CDR3 region has 16 residues. This CDR3 is CASSTRLTGGSNEQFF. The CDR3 DNA follows: TGTGCCAGCAGTACCCGCTTGACAGGGGGTTCTAATGAGCAGTTCTTC.

The V gene is TRBV4-1, the J gene TRBJ2-7; D is uncertain. Germline-derived CDR1 and CDR2 are MGHRA and YSYEKL. The CDR3 extends over 13 amino acids. The V and J ends lost 3 bases and 3 bases respectively, with 9 bases between them. CDR3 loop: CASSHPTNYEQYF. The CDR3 nucleotides are TGCGCCAGCAGCCATCCTACCAACTACGAGCAGTACTTC.

The chain combines TRBV15 with TRBJ1-2; D may be TRBD1 (5 bases). Trimming removed 1 base at V and 7 bases at J, with 13 bases between. The CDR3 length is 14 residues. The germline gives CDR1 LNHNV, CDR2 YYDKDF (reference sequence). CDR3 protein: CATSRGSQGGGYTF. CDR3 nucleotides: TGTGCCACCAGCAGAGGGTCTCAGGGCGGTGGCTACACCTTC.

The count of this clone is one. The chain joins TRBV4-1 to TRBJ2-7; D is unresolved. V dropped 1 base and J dropped 7 bases, with 11 bases sitting between them. The CDR3 is 13 amino acids. Germline CDR1 MGHRA, CDR2 YSYEKL. DNA of the CDR3: TGCGCCAGCAGCCAAGGGGCCACGCGAGAGCAGTACTTC. It yields the protein CASSQGATREQYF.

This sequence joins TRBV14 and TRBJ2-5, with a tentative D call TRBD1 (5 bases). Germline values: CDR1 SGHDN, CDR2 FVKESK. The CDR3 totals 15 residues. V lost 1 base to trimming and J lost 5 bases, with 14 bases between them. The CDR3 spells CASSQGGRLWETQYF. The DNA of the CDR3 is TGTGCCAGCAGCCAAGGGGGCAGGTTATGGGAGACCCAGTACTTC.

The chain employs TRBV5-1 and TRBJ2-7, with 9 bases identical to TRBD2. Per the germline V gene, CDR1 is SGHRS and CDR2 is YFSETQ. CDR3 length equals 13 residues. Germline trimming cut 4 bases from V and 9 bases from J; bases unmatched to any gene: 8. In nucleotides, the CDR3 is TGCGCCAGCAGCGGAAACCTAGCGGGGAGGCAGTACTTC. Residues: CASSGNLAGRQYF.

This clone was observed a single time. V gene TRBV5-1 combines with J gene TRBJ2-7; 16 positions match TRBD2. CDR3 length equals 17 residues. Looked up from germline, CDR1 is SGHRS and CDR2 is YFSETQ. Germline trimming cut 3 bases from V and 4 bases from J; bases unmatched to any gene: 7. For the CDR3, the DNA is TGCGCCAGCAGCTCCGGGGGGACTAGCGGGGGGGCTTACGAGCAGTACTTC. Protein product: CASSSGGTSGGAYEQYF.

This clone was counted between two and nine times. The J gene is TRBJ2-1, the V gene TRBV7-3, with 12 bases identical to TRBD1. This CDR3 has 14 residues. V trimming: 6 bases; J trimming: 8 bases; junction bases outside the gene matches: 5. Germline CDR1 and CDR2: SGHTA and FQGTGA. The CDR3 nucleotides are TGTGCCAGCAGGAAGGGACAGGGGGCCGATGAGCAGTTCTTC. Its protein product is CASRKGQGADEQFF. The entire variable domain, with the rest obtained from reference TRBV7-3 and TRBJ2-1, is as follows: GAGVSQTPSNKVTEKGKYVELRCDPISGHTALYWYRQSLGQGPEFLIYFQGTGAADDSGLPNDRFFAVRPEGSVSTLKIQRTERGDSAVYLCASRKGQGADEQFFGPGTRLTVL.

This chain uses TRBV7-2 with TRBJ2-2, with D possibly being TRBD1 (5 bases). Germline CDR1 reads SGHTA; CDR2 reads FQGNSA. V lost 2 bases and J lost 0, with 16 bases in between. The CDR3 is 18 amino acids. This CDR3 is CASSLKPVTGANTGELFF. The CDR3 nucleotides read TGTGCCAGCAGCTTAAAACCGGTAACAGGAGCGAACACCGGGGAGCTGTTTTTT. The variable domain in full, with the rest retrieved from reference TRBV7-2 and TRBJ2-2, is GAGVSQSPSNKVTEKGKDVELRCDPISGHTALYWYRQSLGQGLEFLIYFQGNSAPDKSGLPSDRFSAERTGGSVSTLTIQRTQQEDSAVYLCASSLKPVTGANTGELFFGEGSRLTVL.